Listed below are T cell receptor beta chains from one sample, sequenced in a study of beta chain features in type 1 diabetes. The assay was immunoSEQ multiplex PCR, and TCRdb's table has in-frame clones only and misses some. The sample yields about 290,000 clones, 7.5% to 9.5% seen once. Sequences were obtained from central memory CD4+ T cells from blood. The receptors were sampled from a woman under 30 in good health. Both conserved end residues are part of each CDR3. The order of the fields is D gene, V gene, clone size, J gene, CDR3 DNA, CDR3 protein. The D gene is left open where the match is weak. Clone size appears in some rows only: once, few, many, or a class for an expanded clone.

NA	TRBV4-1	NA	TRBJ1-3	TGCGCCAGCAGCCAAGTAGATTTGGGCCTAGGATCTGGAAACACCATATATTTT	CASSQVDLGLGSGNTIYF
TRBD1	TRBV5-1	NA	TRBJ2-7	TGCGCCAGCAGCACACTGACAGGGGCCTACGAGCAGTACTTC	CASSTLTGAYEQYF
TRBD2	TRBV9	NA	TRBJ2-1	TGTGCCAGCAGCCTTGTTTCGGGACTAGGAGGACATGAGCAGTTCTTC	CASSLVSGLGGHEQFF
TRBD1	TRBV7-2	many	TRBJ1-2	TGTGCCAGCAGCTTAGGGACAGGGTCTGTAGATGGCTACACCTTC	CASSLGTGSVDGYTF
TRBD1	TRBV2	few	TRBJ2-5	TGTGCCAGCAGTGTGACAGGGTTCGAAGAGACCCAGTACTTC	CASSVTGFEETQYF
NA	TRBV18	NA	TRBJ1-2	TGTGCCAGCTCACCCGAGACCGGGACGCTGTATGGCTACACCTTC	CASSPETGTLYGYTF
NA	TRBV18	many	TRBJ2-6	TGTGCCAGCTCACGACAGAACTCTGGGGCCAACGTCCTGACTTTC	CASSRQNSGANVLTF
NA	TRBV7-2	NA	TRBJ2-2	TGTGCCAGCAGACAGTTGGGCACCGGGGAGCTGTTTTTT	CASRQLGTGELFF
NA	TRBV18	NA	TRBJ2-2	TGTGCCAGCTCACCTATGGGGCGGTCAGGCACCGGGGAGCTGTTTTTT	CASSPMGRSGTGELFF
NA	TRBV15	NA	TRBJ2-1	TGTGCCACCAGGATTCGAGGGGGGGTCGGCAATGAGCAGTTCTTC	CATRIRGGVGNEQFF
NA	TRBV2	few	TRBJ1-6	TGTGCCAGCAGTGAAGACGTCAGGATTCGGTCCTATAATTCACCCCTCCACTTT	CASSEDVRIRSYNSPLHF
TRBD2	TRBV10-2	NA	TRBJ2-5	TGCGCCAGCAGTGAGGCGGGAGGGCGGAGTGAGACCCAGTACTTC	CASSEAGGRSETQYF
TRBD2	TRBV7-2	NA	TRBJ2-7	TGTGCCAGCAGCACGCCGGGACTAGAGCAGTACTTC	CASSTPGLEQYF
TRBD1	TRBV30	few	TRBJ1-3	TGTGCCTGGAGCCGTAAAGGGTCAGGGGGCGCAGGAAACACCATATATTTT	CAWSRKGSGGAGNTIYF
TRBD1	TRBV15	many	TRBJ2-5	TGTGCCACCAGCAGCCCTTTGGGACAGGGCCGAGAGACCCAGTACTTC	CATSSPLGQGRETQYF
NA	TRBV19	NA	TRBJ1-2	TGTGCCAGTAGTATCGGTCATAGTGGCTACACCTTC	CASSIGHSGYTF
NA	TRBV7-3	NA	TRBJ2-6	TGTGCCAGCAGCGTACAGTTACCTGGGGCCAACGTCCTGACTTTC	CASSVQLPGANVLTF
NA	TRBV7-2	few	TRBJ2-2	TGTGCCAGCAGCTTAGTGGGTCCGTCCGGGGAGCTGTTTTTT	CASSLVGPSGELFF
TRBD2	TRBV7-8	few	TRBJ2-3	TGTGCCAGCAGCTCAACCTCTAGCGGGTTGGGATCAGATACGCAGTATTTT	CASSSTSSGLGSDTQYF
NA	TRBV5-1	NA	TRBJ2-5	TGCGCCAGCAGCCCTCAGGGAGAGACCCAGTACTTC	CASSPQGETQYF
NA	TRBV19	NA	TRBJ2-3	TGTGCCACATCAGGGCGGGTTAGCACAGATACGCAGTATTTT	CATSGRVSTDTQYF
NA	TRBV6-5	NA	TRBJ2-4	TGTGCCAGCAGTCCCCCCCTGTTCGGGCAAAACATTCAGTACTTC	CASSPPLFGQNIQYF
NA	TRBV7-6	few	TRBJ1-5	TGTGCCAGCAGCTTGACTCAGGGTCAGCCCCAGCATTTT	CASSLTQGQPQHF
NA	TRBV9	few	TRBJ1-2	TGTGCCAGCAGCCCCCAGTTGGGGGGCAGTGGAGGCTACACCTTC	CASSPQLGGSGGYTF
NA	TRBV29-1	NA	TRBJ1-2	TGCAGCGTTAGCAGGGAAGGGGATGGCTACACCTTC	CSVSREGDGYTF